The clone carrying this T cell receptor (beta chain) appeared many times. Amplification yielded TCR beta CDR3 regions, with RNA transcripts as the source. When the TCR CDR3 underwent first-round RT-PCR, the HTBI primer set was used. TCRdb re-derived calls from the multiplex PCR reads in MiXCR, one entry per CDR3 protein. The profile covers about 600,000 distinct CDR3 sequences, with around 15% appearing a single time and roughly 3.5% taken by the ten largest. The record originates from a study of T cells in Graves' hyperthyroidism and ophthalmopathy. The germline V gene has CDR1 DFQATT and CDR2 SNEGSKA (reference sequence). Trimming took 4 bases from V and 4 from J, leaving 13 bases between them. CDR3 length: 13 amino acids.

The chain uses TRBV20-1 and TRBJ2-5; D is unclear. This TCR was recovered from a woman in her thirties or forties with Graves' ophthalmopathy. Material for sequencing was blood. The CDR3 DNA sequence: TGCAGTGCTATAGACCCCCGCGGAGAGACCCAGTACTTC. Translation: CSAIDPRGETQYF.